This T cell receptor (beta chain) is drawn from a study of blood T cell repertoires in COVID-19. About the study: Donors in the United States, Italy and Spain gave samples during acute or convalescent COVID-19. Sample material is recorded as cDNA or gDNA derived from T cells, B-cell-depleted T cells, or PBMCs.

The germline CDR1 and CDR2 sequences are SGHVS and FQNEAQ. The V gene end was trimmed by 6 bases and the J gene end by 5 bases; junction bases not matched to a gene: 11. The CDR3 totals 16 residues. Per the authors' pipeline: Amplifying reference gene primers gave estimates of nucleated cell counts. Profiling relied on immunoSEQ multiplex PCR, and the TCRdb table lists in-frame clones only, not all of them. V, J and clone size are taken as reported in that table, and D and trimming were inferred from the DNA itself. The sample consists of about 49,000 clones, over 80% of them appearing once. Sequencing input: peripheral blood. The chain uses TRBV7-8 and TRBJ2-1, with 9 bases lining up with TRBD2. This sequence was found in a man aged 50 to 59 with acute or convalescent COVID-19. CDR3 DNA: TGTGCCAGCAGGTCCCCCGGGACTAGCCCTCACAATGAGCAGTTCTTC. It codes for CASRSPGTSPHNEQFF.